Listed below are T cell receptor beta chains from one sample, sequenced in a study of breast tumors, draining lymph nodes, adjacent tissues. TCRdb reprocessed the multiplex PCR reads via MiXCR and lists one record per CDR3 protein. This sample has some 150,000 distinct CDR3 sequences, with 20% to 25% found just once. Sequenced sample: axillary lymph node tissue. These TCRs come from a female donor with breast cancer. Some clones in this sample may be carry-over from other donors' samples. Both conserved end residues are part of each CDR3. The order of the fields is CDR3 DNA, CDR3 protein, D gene, clone size, J gene, V gene. The D gene is left open where the match is weak. Clone size is not always given. Where it is, it says once, few, many or a class for expanded clones.

CDR3 DNA: TGCAGTGCTAGCCCTCGGGATGAGCAGTTCTTC
CDR3 protein: CSASPRDEQFF
D gene: NA
clone size: many
J gene: TRBJ2-1
V gene: TRBV20-1

CDR3 DNA: TGTGCCAGCTCACCTTTACGGGCAGGGATCGGAAACACCATATATTTT
CDR3 protein: CASSPLRAGIGNTIYF
D gene: NA
clone size: NA
J gene: TRBJ1-3
V gene: TRBV18

CDR3 DNA: TGCAGCGGGGGGGACAGCTCCGGGGAGCTGTTTTTT
CDR3 protein: CSGGDSSGELFF
D gene: NA
clone size: many
J gene: TRBJ2-2
V gene: TRBV29-1

CDR3 DNA: TGTGCCAGCAGCCGATCAACTAGCGGGGGCACCGGGGAGCTGTTTTTT
CDR3 protein: CASSRSTSGGTGELFF
D gene: TRBD2
clone size: NA
J gene: TRBJ2-2
V gene: TRBV3-1

CDR3 DNA: TGTGCCAGCAGCAAAGGGACTAGCGGTGTTCAAGAAACCCAGTACTTC
CDR3 protein: CASSKGTSGVQETQYF
D gene: TRBD2
clone size: many
J gene: TRBJ2-5
V gene: TRBV11-3

CDR3 DNA: TGTGCCAGCAGGGAAACCCTAGTGATAGAGACCCAGTACTTC
CDR3 protein: CASRETLVIETQYF
D gene: NA
clone size: NA
J gene: TRBJ2-5
V gene: TRBV27

CDR3 DNA: TGTGCCATCAGTGAGTCGATTCGCGGTCGCAGGGCTGAGACCCAGTACTTC
CDR3 protein: CAISESIRGRRAETQYF
D gene: NA
clone size: many
J gene: TRBJ2-5
V gene: TRBV10-3

CDR3 DNA: TGTGCCAGCAGCAGGGGACAGGCGGCTAGCACAGATACGCAGTATTTT
CDR3 protein: CASSRGQAASTDTQYF
D gene: TRBD1
clone size: many
J gene: TRBJ2-3
V gene: TRBV9

CDR3 DNA: TGTGCCAGCAGCCAAGGGTCGGACAGGGGTCTTACCTACGAGCAGTACTTC
CDR3 protein: CASSQGSDRGLTYEQYF
D gene: TRBD1
clone size: many
J gene: TRBJ2-7
V gene: TRBV4-2

CDR3 DNA: TGTGCCAGCAGCCAAGATCATGACCAGGCAGATACGCAGTATTTT
CDR3 protein: CASSQDHDQADTQYF
D gene: NA
clone size: many
J gene: TRBJ2-3
V gene: TRBV4-2

CDR3 DNA: TGTGCCAGCAGGGATCGAGGGGAGACCCAGTACTTC
CDR3 protein: CASRDRGETQYF
D gene: NA
clone size: few
J gene: TRBJ2-5
V gene: TRBV6-5

CDR3 DNA: TGTGCCAGCAGCCGGACAGGGGGCCCTCAAGAGACCCAGTACTTC
CDR3 protein: CASSRTGGPQETQYF
D gene: TRBD1
clone size: NA
J gene: TRBJ2-5
V gene: TRBV5-4

CDR3 DNA: TGTGCCAGCAGCTTCCGGAGCGGGAGAACATACGAGCAGTACTTC
CDR3 protein: CASSFRSGRTYEQYF
D gene: TRBD2
clone size: many
J gene: TRBJ2-7
V gene: TRBV11-3

CDR3 DNA: TGTGCCACTCTTAAGGATACCAATGAGCAGTTCTTC
CDR3 protein: CATLKDTNEQFF
D gene: NA
clone size: few
J gene: TRBJ2-1
V gene: TRBV28

CDR3 DNA: TGCGCCAGCAGCTTGGGGGGAGAGTACGAGCAGTACTTC
CDR3 protein: CASSLGGEYEQYF
D gene: NA
clone size: many
J gene: TRBJ2-7
V gene: TRBV5-1

CDR3 DNA: TGTGCCAGCAGCCAATTTAGAGGTGCCTACGAGCAGTACTTC
CDR3 protein: CASSQFRGAYEQYF
D gene: NA
clone size: NA
J gene: TRBJ2-7
V gene: TRBV16

CDR3 DNA: TGTGCCAGCAAGCCGGCAGCGGGAGTTGGGGGTGAGCAGTTCTTC
CDR3 protein: CASKPAAGVGGEQFF
D gene: TRBD2
clone size: many
J gene: TRBJ2-1
V gene: TRBV11-2

CDR3 DNA: TGTGCCACCAGTGGGCGACTAGCGGGAGAGCAAGAGACCCAGTACTTC
CDR3 protein: CATSGRLAGEQETQYF
D gene: TRBD2
clone size: many
J gene: TRBJ2-5
V gene: TRBV24-1